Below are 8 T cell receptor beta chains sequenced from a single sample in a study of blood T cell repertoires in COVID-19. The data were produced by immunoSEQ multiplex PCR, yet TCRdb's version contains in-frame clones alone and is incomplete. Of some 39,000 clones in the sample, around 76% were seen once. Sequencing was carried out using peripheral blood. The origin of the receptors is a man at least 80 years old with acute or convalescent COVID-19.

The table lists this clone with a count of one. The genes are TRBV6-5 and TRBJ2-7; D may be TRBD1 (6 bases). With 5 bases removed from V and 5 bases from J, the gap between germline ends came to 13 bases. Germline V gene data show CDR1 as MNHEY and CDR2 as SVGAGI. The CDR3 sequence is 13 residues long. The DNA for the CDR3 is TGTGCCAGCAGTCTTACAGGGTCCCACGAGCAGTACTTC. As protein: CASSLTGSHEQYF.

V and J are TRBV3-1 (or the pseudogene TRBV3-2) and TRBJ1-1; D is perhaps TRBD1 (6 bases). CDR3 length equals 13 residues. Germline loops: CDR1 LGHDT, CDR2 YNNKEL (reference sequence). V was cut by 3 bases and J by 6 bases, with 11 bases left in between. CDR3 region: CASSQGAAAEAFF. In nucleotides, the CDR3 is TGTGCCAGCAGCCAGGGGGCGGCAGCTGAAGCTTTCTTT.

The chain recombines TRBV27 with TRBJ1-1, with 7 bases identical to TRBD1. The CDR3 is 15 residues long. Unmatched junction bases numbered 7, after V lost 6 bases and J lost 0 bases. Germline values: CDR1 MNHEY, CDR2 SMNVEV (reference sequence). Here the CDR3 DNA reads TGTGCCAGCAGCCGGACAGGAGCAATGAACACTGAAGCTTTCTTT. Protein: CASSRTGAMNTEAFF.

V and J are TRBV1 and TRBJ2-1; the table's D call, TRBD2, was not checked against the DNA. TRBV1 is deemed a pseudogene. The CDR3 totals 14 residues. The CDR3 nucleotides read TGCACCAGCAGCCAAGATGTTAGCGGGAGGGAGCAGTTCTTC. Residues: CTSSQDVSGREQFF.

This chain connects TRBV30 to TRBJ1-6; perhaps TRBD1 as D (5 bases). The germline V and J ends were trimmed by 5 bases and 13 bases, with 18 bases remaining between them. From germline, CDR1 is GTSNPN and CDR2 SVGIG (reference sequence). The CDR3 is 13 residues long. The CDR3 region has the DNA TGTGCCTGGTTTCCCGGACAAGGGGCCCCCCTCCACTTT. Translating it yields CAWFPGQGAPLHF.

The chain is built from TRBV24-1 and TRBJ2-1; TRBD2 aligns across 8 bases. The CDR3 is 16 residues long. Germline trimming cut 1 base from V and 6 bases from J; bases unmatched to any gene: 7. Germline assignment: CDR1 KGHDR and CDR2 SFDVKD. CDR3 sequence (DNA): TGTGCCACCAGTGATTTAGCGGGAGAAACATCCAATGAGCAGTTCTTC. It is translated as CATSDLAGETSNEQFF.

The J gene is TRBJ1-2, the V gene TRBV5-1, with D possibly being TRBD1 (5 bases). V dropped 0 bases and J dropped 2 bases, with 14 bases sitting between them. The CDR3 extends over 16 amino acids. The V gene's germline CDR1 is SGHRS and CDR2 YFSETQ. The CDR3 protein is CASSLDGRRGNYGYTF. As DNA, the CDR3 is TGCGCCAGCAGCTTGGACGGCAGAAGGGGCAACTATGGCTACACCTTC.

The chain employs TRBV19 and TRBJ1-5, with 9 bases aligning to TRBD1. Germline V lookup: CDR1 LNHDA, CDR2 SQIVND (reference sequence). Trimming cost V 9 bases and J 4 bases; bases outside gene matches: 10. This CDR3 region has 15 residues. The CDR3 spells CASARDRVGNQPQHF. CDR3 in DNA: TGTGCCAGCGCCCGGGACAGGGTTGGGAATCAGCCCCAGCATTTT.